The entry below gives a single T cell receptor beta chain sequence along with its context. Its antigen target is currently unknown. The sample holds no much larger clone one base away, and base qualities are not on file. Taken with the paper, the label for treatment or condition translates to: roughly ten-day PBMC culture with coronavirus spike peptide pools or control peptides (ViraFEST assay). The ViraFEST assay was used in the study, in which antigen-specific T cells were expanded with peptide pools and expanded clonotypes were subsequently identified by TCR sequencing. The convalescent patients' positive SARS-CoV-2 PCR tests fell between March and December 2020, which was before the Alpha, Beta and Delta variants emerged in the United States. Each well held fewer than 2.5 million PBMCs cultured with roughly 10 ug/ml peptide pools in IMDM containing around 5% human AB serum and 9 to 10 IU/ml IL-2. On days 3 and 7, half of the culture medium was replaced with fresh IL-2-containing medium. After 10 days of culture, CD4+ T cells were isolated by negative selection using the EasySep CD4+ T cell isolation kit. Ficoll-Paque Plus gradient centrifugation was used to isolate PBMCs from whole blood, and the isolated PBMCs were then either used fresh or cryopreserved at -140C. Triplicate wells were generally used for each culture condition.

Libraries were made using PCR. DNA from cultured CD4+ T cells underwent TCR sequencing with the Oncomine TCR Beta short-read assay at the Johns Hopkins FTIC core. Genomic DNA was extracted from the cultured CD4+ T cells with the QIAamp micro DNA kit. The Oncomine TCR Beta libraries from cultured CD4+ T cells were pooled using unique dual indexes and then sequenced on an Illumina iSeq 100. The source study handled its data this way. Non-productive sequences were filtered out, and CDR3s that did not start with C, did not end with F or W, or were shorter than 7 amino acids were discarded. Antigen-specific clonotypes were identified using the MANAFEST web application through comparison of peptide-stimulated wells with reference and other culture wells. Positive clones required FDR below 0.05, an odds ratio above 5, and productive frequency above 0.1% in at least two of three replicate wells. Clonotypes that were significantly expanded in both SARS-CoV-2 spike wells and at least one common cold coronavirus spike condition were defined as cross-reactive. CDR3 homology was assessed with Levenshtein distances (stringdist) and unrooted phylogenetic trees (ape) in R version 3.6.1. TCRdb ran its own pipeline on the public reads, namely fastp trimming at Q25 and MiXCR clone calling, and kept in-frame beta chains. One record per CDR3 amino acid sequence lists the most common genes and DNA. TCRdb's processing, not the study's, gives the V and J calls here. The sample table lists 15,000 to 20,000 distinct CDR3 sequences, approximately 46% of them with a count of one. The biggest ten clones account for about an eighth of the sample.

The sample originates from a study of vaccination and CD4 T cells after COVID-19 (dated by TCRdb to between 2021 and 2024). Broadly, across the study: SARS-CoV-2 positivity had been established in the convalescent patients by nasal swab PCR, and mild disease was recorded in under ten of these patients and severe disease in one. Six males and four females were included in the convalescent cohort, with two Hispanic individuals, seven Caucasians, two Asians and one multiracial person represented. Participants received two doses of either the Pfizer-BioNTech BNT162b2 vaccine (n=8) or the Moderna mRNA-1273 vaccine (n=2). Post-COVID blood samples from convalescent patients were collected a median of around 100 days after diagnosis, with a range of about 30 to 170 days. Post-vaccine blood samples were collected a median of around 70 days after the second vaccine dose, ranging from roughly 14 to 241 days. Overlapping spike peptide pools from SARS-CoV-2 and from the common cold coronaviruses HCoV-NL63, HCoV-OC43 and HCoV-229E were used as culture stimuli. Control cultures used a CEFX viral epitope pool as positive control, an HIV-1 Nef peptide pool as negative control, or no peptide. In around nine COVID-19 convalescent patients and a few infection-naive healthy vaccine recipients, the spike-specific CD4+ TCR repertoire before mRNA vaccination was compared with the repertoire after mRNA vaccination.

Relative to germline, V is 6 bases shorter and J is 1 base shorter, with 12 bases between their ends. Including cysteine and phenylalanine, the CDR3 has 14 amino acids. The DNA shown is the 42-base CDR3, in frame from base 1. The germline V gene (reference sequence) sets CDR1 to SEHNR and CDR2 to FQNEAQ. The research as a whole found: Only a relatively small number of convalescent patients were included in the study, and early timepoints following natural infection were not analyzed. Of the vaccine-specific clones found in convalescent patients, nearly all (304 of 307) were mono-reactive for SARS-CoV-2 spike instead of being cross-reactive with common cold coronaviruses. Among the post-vaccine SARS-CoV-2-reactive clones in convalescent patients, a median approximately 90% showed up only after vaccination, which suggests vaccine-specific priming. The median number of SARS-CoV-2-reactive clonotypes rose from 20 to 25 after infection to a few dozen after vaccination, but the change was not significant.

The receptor's source is a human donor who had recovered from COVID-19. Recombination linked TRBV7-9 to TRBJ1-1; a tentative D call is TRBD1 (5 bases match). The sequencing input was CD4+ T cells from blood, cultured in vitro. The CDR3 here reads CASRSGTENTEAFF. The DNA sequence is given as TGTGCCAGCAGGTCAGGGACCGAGAACACTGAAGCTTTCTTT.